The sequence of this T cell receptor beta chain was determined in a study of T cell responses to AZD1222 COVID-19 vaccine. The study, taken as a whole, reports: The breadth and depth of Spike-specific TCRs increased once two AZD1222 doses had been given. At study baseline, merely six AZD1222 recipients were seropositive.

Remarks on this clone: The antigen is not known. A read error may be the cause here, since a much bigger clone is one base away.

This CDR3 is 15 amino acids long. V was clipped by 8 bases and J by 10 bases, with 24 bases between them. From germline, CDR1 is MNHEY and CDR2 SVGAGI. Profiling relied on immunoSEQ multiplex PCR, and the TCRdb table lists in-frame clones only, not all of them. The sample includes about 150,000 clones, roughly 93% seen only once; the top ten take roughly 2%. The material was peripheral blood, obtained 28 days after the second AZD1222 dose. The clonotype originates from an adult who received the AZD1222 COVID-19 vaccine. V is TRBV6-5 and J is TRBJ1-5; TRBD1 is a possible D gene (6 bases). For the CDR3, the DNA is TGTGCCAGCGCCTGGGGGGAGGGGGGGGGCAGACCCCAGCATTTT. Its protein is CASAWGEGGGRPQHF.